The 23 T cell receptor beta chains given below trace back to one sample, sequenced in a study of blood T cell repertoires in COVID-19. Produced via immunoSEQ multiplex PCR; TCRdb's table is partial and in-frame only. Found here are roughly 230,000 clones, 80% to 85% of them singletons; the top ten hold approximately 4.7%. The sample comprised peripheral blood. The receptors here all came from a middle-aged man with active or convalescent COVID-19.

The chain combines TRBV30 with TRBJ1-6, with a possible D match to TRBD1 (5 bases). The CDR3 totals 13 residues. Germline loops: CDR1 GTSNPN, CDR2 SVGIG (reference sequence). Trimming left V 7 bases short and J 0 bases short, with 7 bases between. DNA for the CDR3: TGTGCCTTGACAGCCTCCTATAATTCACCCCTCCACTTT. This encodes CALTASYNSPLHF.

The CDR3 DNA is TGTGCCAGCAGTATCGAGCGGTACACTGAAGCTTTCTTT. The encoded protein is CASSIERYTEAFF. V gene TRBV6-5 combines with J gene TRBJ1-1; D gene ambiguous. V lost 5 bases, J lost 3 bases, and 10 bases lay in between. CDR1 and CDR2 (germline): MNHEY, SVGAGI. This CDR3 spans 13 amino acids.

This rearrangement joins TRBV5-6 to TRBJ1-1; D is unclear. The CDR3 is made up of 13 amino acids. Germline assignment: CDR1 SGHDT and CDR2 YYEEEE. The V end lost 0 bases, the J end lost 4 bases, and 7 bases lay between the germline ends. CDR3 DNA: TGTGCCAGCAGCTTGGCCGTAGTCACTGAAGCTTTCTTT. Translated, it gives CASSLAVVTEAFF.

The chain couples TRBV9 to TRBJ2-1; D might be TRBD2 (6 bases). The CDR3 is 13 residues long. The V gene's germline CDR1 is SGDLS and CDR2 YYNGEE. The V gene lost 1 base and the J gene lost 5 bases, with 7 bases spanning the gap. Here the CDR3 DNA reads TGTGCCAGCAGCGTATGGGGGGACAATGAGCAGTTCTTC. Protein: CASSVWGDNEQFF.

The chain uses TRBV5-1 and TRBJ2-2; D is perhaps TRBD1 (6 bases). V dropped 0 bases and J dropped 7 bases, with 10 bases sitting between them. The CDR3 contains 14 residues. Germline-derived CDR1 and CDR2 are SGHRS and YFSETQ. The CDR3 spells CASSLDRAGGELFF. The CDR3 region has the DNA TGCGCCAGCAGCTTGGACAGGGCGGGCGGGGAGCTGTTTTTT.

The V gene is TRBV3-1 (or the pseudogene TRBV3-2), the J gene TRBJ2-1, with D perhaps matching TRBD2 (5 bases). V dropped 2 bases and J dropped 6 bases, with 14 bases sitting between them. The CDR3 consists of 15 residues. Per germline, CDR1 LGHDT and CDR2 YNNKEL (reference sequence). CDR3 region: CASSQHRTEGNEQFF. The CDR3 nucleotides are TGTGCCAGCAGCCAACACCGGACCGAGGGCAATGAGCAGTTCTTC.

As concerns this clone: A read error may produce the germline difference seen at one junction end. The chain carries TRBV15 and TRBJ2-7; 7 nucleotides match TRBD1. CDR1 and CDR2 (germline): LNHNV, YYDKDF (reference sequence). The CDR3 covers 13 residues. The CDR3 DNA follows: TGTGCCACCAGCGGAGACAGGGTCTACGAGCAGTACTTC. The encoded protein is CATSGDRVYEQYF.

The CDR3 DNA sequence: TGTGCCAGCAGCCCACCGACAGGGGGTTTTTTCTACGAGCAGTACTTC. Residues: CASSPPTGGFFYEQYF. This chain uses TRBV3-1 (or the pseudogene TRBV3-2) with TRBJ2-7, with 9 bases matching TRBD1. Germline assignment: CDR1 LGHDT and CDR2 YNNKEL (reference sequence). The CDR3 consists of 16 residues. V was clipped by 4 bases and J by 3 bases; unmatched bases: 10.

The chain links TRBV5-6 to TRBJ2-3; 9 bases are shared with TRBD1. Germline CDR1 and CDR2: SGHDT and YYEEEE. Germline trimming cut 4 bases from V and 3 bases from J; bases unmatched to any gene: 9. This CDR3 spans 16 amino acids. For the CDR3, the DNA is TGTGCCAGCAGCGATAACAGGGGGCCGGGGACAGATACGCAGTATTTT. Translating it yields CASSDNRGPGTDTQYF. Full variable domain (outside the CDR3, taken from reference TRBV5-6 and TRBJ2-3): DAGVTQSPTHLIKTRGQQVTLRCSPKSGHDTVSWYQQALGQGPQFIFQYYEEEERQRGNFPDRFSGHQFPNYSSELNVNALLLGDSALYLCASSDNRGPGTDTQYFGPGTRLTVL.

The chain uses TRBV9 and TRBJ1-2; 9 positions match TRBD1. The CDR3 extends over 17 amino acids. CDR1 SGDLS and CDR2 YYNGEE come from the germline V gene. V lost 4 bases, J lost 0 bases, and 10 bases stayed unmatched. This CDR3 is CASSNRDRENSNYGYTF. The CDR3 DNA is TGTGCCAGCAGCAACCGGGACAGGGAGAACTCTAACTATGGCTACACCTTC.

This clone has at least ten counts. This rearrangement joins TRBV3-1 (or the pseudogene TRBV3-2) to TRBJ1-3; TRBD1 matches at 8 bases. The V gene's germline CDR1 is LGHDT and CDR2 YNNKEL (reference sequence). Germline trimming cut 3 bases from V and 4 bases from J; bases unmatched to any gene: 2. The CDR3 has 14 amino acids. In DNA form, the CDR3 reads TGTGCCAGCAGCCATGGGACAGGAGGAAACACCATATATTTT. Translating it yields CASSHGTGGNTIYF.

The chain couples TRBV11-2 to TRBJ2-3; TRBD1 matches 8 bases. After removal of 6 bases from V and 1 base from J, the junction contained 15 bases not matched to a gene. There are 18 residues in the CDR3. In germline, CDR1 is SGHAT, CDR2 FQNNGV. CDR3 sequence: CASSSWTGRMPGTDTQYF. In DNA, the CDR3 is TGTGCCAGCAGTTCTTGGACAGGGAGGATGCCTGGCACAGATACGCAGTATTTT.

The chain couples TRBV13 to TRBJ2-5; D may be TRBD2 (7 bases). The CDR3 has 16 residues. The V end lost 7 bases, the J end lost 7 bases, and 25 bases lay between the germline ends. In germline, CDR1 is PRHDT, CDR2 FYEKMQ (reference sequence). CDR3 sequence (DNA): TGTGCCAGCAAAAGGTTTTCCGCGGGGGCTTCAGGGACCCAGTACTTC. It translates to CASKRFSAGASGTQYF.

J is TRBJ2-1 and V is TRBV5-4; 9 bases align to TRBD2. Looked up from germline, CDR1 is SGHNT and CDR2 is YYREEE (reference sequence). With V trimmed by 0 bases and J by 5 bases, 0 bases remained unmatched. The CDR3 consists of 14 residues. The CDR3 here is CASSLGLADNEQFF. The CDR3 nucleotides are TGTGCCAGCAGCTTGGGACTAGCGGACAATGAGCAGTTCTTC.

V and J are TRBV18 and TRBJ1-1; 8 bases fit TRBD1. From germline, CDR1 is KGHSH and CDR2 LQKENI. Trimming removed 2 bases from V and 5 bases from J; junction bases left unmatched: 4. CDR3 length: 14 amino acids. CDR3: CASSPKDRVTEAFF. Here the CDR3 DNA reads TGTGCCAGCTCACCAAAGGACAGGGTAACTGAAGCTTTCTTT.

The chain joins TRBV4-3 to TRBJ1-2; no definite D call. Per the germline V gene, CDR1 is LGHNA and CDR2 is YSLEER. The CDR3 has 15 amino acids. Trimming took off 2 bases at V and 6 bases at J, with 16 bases between the two ends. The CDR3, as DNA: TGCGCCAGCAGCCAAAAGTTTATTAAGCAAAATGGCTACACCTTC. It encodes CASSQKFIKQNGYTF.

CDR3 sequence reads: CASSLKESLASGTDTQYF. DNA of the CDR3: TGTGCCAGCAGTTTAAAGGAAAGTTTAGCATCTGGCACAGATACGCAGTATTTT. This chain uses TRBV27 with TRBJ2-3; D unclear. The CDR3 contains 18 residues. V lost 2 bases, J lost 1 base, and 19 bases lay in between. CDR1 MNHEY and CDR2 SMNVEV come from the germline V gene (reference sequence).

This chain joins TRBV27 and TRBJ2-7, with D unresolved. The germline V gene has CDR1 MNHEY and CDR2 SMNVEV (reference sequence). The CDR3 contains 12 residues. The V end lost 4 bases, the J end lost 4 bases, and 8 bases lay between the germline ends. This chain's CDR3 is CASSSSGYEQYF. CDR3 DNA sequence: TGTGCCAGCAGTTCATCCGGGTACGAGCAGTACTTC.

This clone was found once. CDR3 bases: TGTGCCAGCAAATTGGCAGCAGGGCTCACTGAAGCTTTCTTT. As protein: CASKLAAGLTEAFF. This rearrangement joins TRBV7-2 to TRBJ1-1; a weak D match, TRBD1 (5 bases). CDR1 is SGHTA, CDR2 FQGNSA, per germline. The CDR3 totals 14 residues. V was cut by 7 bases and J by 4 bases, with 16 bases left in between.

The chain carries TRBV6-4 and TRBJ1-5; TRBD1 agrees at 8 bases. Losses at the gene ends were 4 bases for V and 3 bases for J; bases not matched to a gene: 14. The germline V gene has CDR1 MRHNA and CDR2 SNTAGT. This CDR3 has 18 amino acids. CDR3 region: CASSGQNLGTGHNQPQHF. In DNA, the CDR3 is TGTGCCAGCAGTGGCCAAAACCTCGGGACAGGCCACAATCAGCCCCAGCATTTT.

The chain couples TRBV9 to TRBJ2-7; 9 nucleotides agree with TRBD1. After removal of 2 bases from V and 5 bases from J, the junction contained 11 bases not matched to a gene. Germline loops: CDR1 SGDLS, CDR2 YYNGEE. This CDR3 region has 16 residues. Written as DNA, the CDR3 is TGTGCCAGCAGCGTGTCGGGACAGGGATTGAGGAACGAGCAGTACTTC. Translation: CASSVSGQGLRNEQYF.

The CDR3 nucleotides are TGTGCCAGCAGCCAAGACAGGGAAGGCGGCTACACCTTC. This gives the protein CASSQDREGGYTF. The chain is built from TRBV7-6 and TRBJ1-2, with 7 bases that match TRBD1. V gave up 5 bases and J gave up 8 bases; unmatched junction bases: 8. CDR1 and CDR2 (germline): SGHVS, FNYEAQ. The CDR3 has 13 amino acids.

The chain recombines TRBV12-3 or TRBV12-4 with TRBJ2-7; a possible D gene is TRBD1 (6 bases). V lost 6 bases and J 8 bases, leaving 17 bases between the germline ends. The CDR3 contains 13 residues. CDR3 DNA: TGTGCCAGCAGCTTTACGGACAGACCTCAGCAGTACTTC. Its protein is CASSFTDRPQQYF.